This TCR beta chain was identified during a study of control samples from healthy donors and cancer patients. Some clones are missing from TCRdb's copy, which holds only in-frame ones; the method was immunoSEQ multiplex PCR. The sample lists about 40,000 clones, approximately 89% seen once, with roughly 10% in the top ten. The V and J ends lost 3 bases and 4 bases, in that order; junction bases with no gene match: 11. The CDR3 length is 17 residues. Germline values: CDR1 MDHEN, CDR2 SYDVKM. This TCR came from a woman aged 55-75 years with lung cancer. Sequenced material: PBMCs. V is TRBV28 and J is TRBJ2-7; TRBD2 aligns across 11 bases. The CDR3 DNA sequence: TGTGCCAGCAGTTTCCAGGGAACTAGCGGGAGAAGGTACGAGCAGTACTTC. Protein: CASSFQGTSGRRYEQYF.